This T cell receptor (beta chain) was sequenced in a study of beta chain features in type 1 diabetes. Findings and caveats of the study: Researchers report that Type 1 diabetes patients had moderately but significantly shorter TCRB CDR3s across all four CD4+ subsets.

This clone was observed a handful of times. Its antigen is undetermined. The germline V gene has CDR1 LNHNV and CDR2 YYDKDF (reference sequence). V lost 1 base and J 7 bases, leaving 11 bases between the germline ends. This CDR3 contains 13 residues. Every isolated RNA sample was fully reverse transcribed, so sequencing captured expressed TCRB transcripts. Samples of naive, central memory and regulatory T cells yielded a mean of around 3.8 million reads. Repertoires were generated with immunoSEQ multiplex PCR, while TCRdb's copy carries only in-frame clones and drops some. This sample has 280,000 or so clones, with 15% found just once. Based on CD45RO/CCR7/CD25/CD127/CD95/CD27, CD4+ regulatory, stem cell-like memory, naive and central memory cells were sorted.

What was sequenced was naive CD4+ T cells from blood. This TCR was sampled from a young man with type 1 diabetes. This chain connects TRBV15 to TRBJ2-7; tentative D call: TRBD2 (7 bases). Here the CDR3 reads CATSRAGGEEQYF. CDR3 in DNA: TGTGCCACCAGCAGAGCGGGGGGCGAGGAGCAGTACTTC.